The 2 T cell receptor beta chains given below trace back to one sample, sequenced in a study of blood T cell repertoires in COVID-19. The repertoire was sequenced with immunoSEQ multiplex PCR; TCRdb's copy has only in-frame clones and lacks some. The sample lists over 200,000 clones, around 82% occurring once. The specimen was peripheral blood. The source of these receptors is a man older than 75 with acute or convalescent COVID-19.

This rearrangement joins TRBV6-5 to TRBJ1-2, with unresolved D. V was cut by 1 base and J by 7 bases, with 7 bases left in between. This CDR3 is 12 amino acids long. Germline lookup yields CDR1 MNHEY and CDR2 SVGAGI. CDR3 DNA: TGTGCCAGCAGTTACTACCCAGGTGGCTACACCTTC. Its translation: CASSYYPGGYTF.

The V and J genes are TRBV18 and TRBJ1-6, with TRBD1 matching over 7 bases. The trim removed 3 bases at V and 8 bases at J, leaving 4 bases unmatched. This CDR3 contains 14 residues. Germline V lookup: CDR1 KGHSH, CDR2 LQKENI. The CDR3 DNA follows: TGTGCCAGCTCACCGCGACAGGGTGATTCACCCCTCCACTTT. It is translated as CASSPRQGDSPLHF.